The rows below give T cell receptor beta chains drawn from one sample of a study of metastatic and nonmetastatic thyroid tumors. TCRdb recomputed clones from the PCR reads via MiXCR. The table includes around 45,000 clones, less than 5% detected once. The sample taken for sequencing was blood. The receptors shown here come from a female donor with papillary thyroid cancer or a benign thyroid nodule (not recorded which). Some clones in this sample may be carry-over from other donors' samples. Both conserved end residues are part of each CDR3. A D gene is named only where the DNA matches it firmly. Rows give clone size only sometimes, using once, few, many, or a class for an expanded clone.

d_call,clone_size,j_call,cdr3_length,v_call,cdr3_nt,cdr3_aa
TRBD2,.,TRBJ2-7,16,TRBV18,TGTGCCAGCTCACCCCCCAGGGCTAGCGGCCTCTACGAGCAGTACTTC,CASSPPRASGLYEQYF
.,few,TRBJ2-7,14,TRBV4-2,TGTGCCAGCAGCCCTACTGAACCCAGCTACGAGCAGTACTTC,CASSPTEPSYEQYF
TRBD1,few,TRBJ1-5,15,TRBV6-2/TRBV6-3,TGTGCCAGCAGTCCGACAGGGGGCTTGGATCAGCCCCAGCATTTT,CASSPTGGLDQPQHF
.,.,TRBJ2-7,13,TRBV6-1,TGTGCCATCAGTGCAACAGTGGCCTACGAGCAGTACTTC,CAISATVAYEQYF
.,many,TRBJ2-7,12,TRBV7-9,TGTGCCAGCAGCTCCCGGGGCTACGAGCAGTACTTC,CASSSRGYEQYF
.,many,TRBJ2-3,13,TRBV3-1,TGTGCCAGCAGCCAAGAGGCACTAGTAGATCAGTATTTT,CASSQEALVDQYF
.,.,TRBJ2-3,13,TRBV18,TGTGCCAGCTCACCGGCGGACACAGATACGCAGTATTTT,CASSPADTDTQYF
.,few,TRBJ1-2,14,TRBV2,TGTGCCAGCAACCAGAACGGCGGCGAGGCTGGCTACACCTTC,CASNQNGGEAGYTF
.,.,TRBJ1-3,15,TRBV6-1,TGTGCCAGCACCCGCGCATCAGGGTCTGGAAACACCATATATTTT,CASTRASGSGNTIYF
TRBD1,.,TRBJ1-2,13,TRBV12-3/TRBV12-4,TGTGCCAGCATCAAAAGACAGGGAGACGGCTGCACCTTC,CASIKRQGDGCTF
TRBD1,many,TRBJ1-2,16,TRBV5-4,TGTGCCAGCAGCTTTCCTTACAGGGGGACTAACTATGGCTACACCTTC,CASSFPYRGTNYGYTF
TRBD2,.,TRBJ2-3,18,TRBV27,TGTGCCAGCAGTTTCTCTCCGGGACTAGCGGGAGGCACAGATACGCAGTATTTT,CASSFSPGLAGGTDTQYF
TRBD2,many,TRBJ2-5,15,TRBV9,TGTGCCAGCAGCGCAGGACTAGCGGATTTGGAGACCCAGTACTTC,CASSAGLADLETQYF
.,many,TRBJ1-4,16,TRBV7-9,TGTGCCAGCAGCATAGCTTACGGCAGACTTAATGAAAAACTGTTTTTT,CASSIAYGRLNEKLFF
.,many,TRBJ1-1,15,TRBV19,TGTGCCAGTAGCCTAGAGTGGGACTTGAACACTGAAGCTTTCTTT,CASSLEWDLNTEAFF